This TCR beta chain was recorded in a study of tumor-infiltrating lymphocytes in localized non-small cell lung cancer. Study summary: From each patient, both tumor and uninvolved lung, non-adjacent to tumor, were sampled. Study-level results: Different pieces of the same tissue were used for each assay. Recurrence-free survival showed no association with tumor T-cell fraction.

This table comes from immunoSEQ multiplex PCR, and its TCRdb copy is limited to in-frame clones, with some not included. Of more than 15,000 clones listed, roughly 70% are singletons. CDR1 and CDR2 (germline): SGHNT, YYREEE (reference sequence). The trim removed 6 bases at V and 5 bases at J, leaving 8 bases unmatched. The CDR3 runs to 14 residues. Of note for this clone: The antigen remains undetermined.

Specimen: lung tumor tissue. The genes are TRBV5-4 and TRBJ1-2; 9 positions agree with TRBD1. The sequence was obtained from a human donor with non-small cell lung cancer. The CDR3 DNA follows: TGTGCCAGCACCCCAGAAGGGACAGGGTATGGCTACACCTTC. It codes for CASTPEGTGYGYTF.